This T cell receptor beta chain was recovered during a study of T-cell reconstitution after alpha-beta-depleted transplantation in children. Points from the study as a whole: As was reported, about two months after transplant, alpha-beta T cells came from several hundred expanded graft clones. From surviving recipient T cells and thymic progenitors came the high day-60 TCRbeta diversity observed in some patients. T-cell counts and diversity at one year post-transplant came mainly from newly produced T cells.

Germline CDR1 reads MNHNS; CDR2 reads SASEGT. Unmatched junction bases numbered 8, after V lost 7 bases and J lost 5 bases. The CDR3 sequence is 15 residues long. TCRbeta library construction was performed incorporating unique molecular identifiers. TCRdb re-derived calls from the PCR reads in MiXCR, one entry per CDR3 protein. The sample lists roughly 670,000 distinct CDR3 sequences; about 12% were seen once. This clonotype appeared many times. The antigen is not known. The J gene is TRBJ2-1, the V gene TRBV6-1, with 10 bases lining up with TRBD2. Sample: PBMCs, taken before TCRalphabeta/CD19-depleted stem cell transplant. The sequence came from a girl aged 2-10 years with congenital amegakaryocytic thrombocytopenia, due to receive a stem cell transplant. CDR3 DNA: TGTGCCAGCATCCGGACTAGCGGAGATCACAATGAGCAGTTCTTC. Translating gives CASIRTSGDHNEQFF.